The clone carrying this T cell receptor beta chain came up many times. Library preparation (for TCRbeta) was performed with unique molecular identifiers. TCRdb passed the PCR reads through MiXCR, listing each CDR3 protein once. Of some 240,000 distinct CDR3 sequences in the sample, 9.7% were seen once. The CDR3 is 14 residues long. V was pared by 0 bases and J by 6 bases, with 12 bases between. The germline CDR1 and CDR2 sequences are LNHNV and YYDKDF (reference sequence). This sample was taken from a study of T-cell reconstitution after alpha-beta-depleted transplantation in children. The chain links TRBV15 to TRBJ2-7; D is undetermined. This receptor was taken from a human donor who donated a stem cell graft to a child with SCID. The material sequenced was PBMCs from the stem cell graft donor, taken from the stem cell graft. The CDR3: CATSRDLGIVEQYF. The CDR3 nucleotides read TGTGCCACCAGCAGAGATTTAGGGATTGTCGAGCAGTACTTC.